The clone carrying this TCR beta chain was seen repeatedly, ten times or more. Its specificity is unknown. These data belong to a study of T cell repertoires in cytomegalovirus infection. About the research overall: Both CMV infection and a matching HLA type were indicated by public TCR beta signatures.

Study observations and caveats: Individuals carrying CMV plus the relevant HLA were identified by cumulative frequency of public TCR beta families. CMV-specific TCR beta clonotypes restricted by HLA-C were the ones dominating the ex vivo response.

Per the germline V gene, CDR1 is SGHVS and CDR2 is FQNEAQ. The CDR3 sequence is 17 residues long. Trimming shortened V by 2 bases and J by 4 bases, and 18 bases separated the two germline ends. TCRdb re-called the reads with MiXCR, one entry per CDR3 protein. The sample has some 440,000 distinct CDR3 sequences; 25% to 40% are singletons. Sequenced material: PBMCs. The clonotype comes from a human donor in good health (CMV status not recorded). Some clones in this sample may be carry-over from other donors' samples. V usage is TRBV7-8 and J usage is TRBJ1-5; the D gene is possibly TRBD1 (5 bases). The CDR3 bases are TGTGCCAGCAGCTTAAAATCGGACACGGGTTTGAATCAGCCCCAGCATTTT. It yields the protein CASSLKSDTGLNQPQHF.